This TCR beta chain was captured by sequencing in a study of blood T cells in healthy people across ages. The V end lost 0 bases, the J end lost 8 bases, and 10 bases lay between the germline ends. The CDR3 is 13 residues long. CDR1 is LGHNA and CDR2 is YSLEER in the germline V gene. A sample-barcoded 5' primer and a J-beta primer mix were used in a second PCR of roughly 7 to 12 cycles. TCRdb recomputed calls from the 5' RACE reads with MiXCR, one row per CDR3 protein. The repertoire holds about a million distinct CDR3 sequences, with about 48% as singletons. Specimen: blood. The sequence was collected from a man aged 25-45 years in good health. The chain uses TRBV4-3 and TRBJ1-2, with no clear D. CDR3 amino acids: CASSQDRLGGYTF. The CDR3 bases are TGCGCCAGCAGCCAAGACAGGCTGGGGGGCTACACCTTC.